This entry lists 5 T cell receptor beta chains sequenced from one sample in a study of radiation and T cells in renal cell carcinoma. The time point was: blood 2 weeks post-SBRT. Treatment in this sample: 15 Gy SBRT to primary tumor, nephrectomy 4 weeks later. TCRdb keeps only in-frame clones here, not all; method: immunoSEQ multiplex PCR. This table has about 130,000 clones, about 81% appearing once. The sample was blood, taken from a patient whose treatment included radiotherapy and nephrectomy. These receptors came from a woman aged 55-69 years with renal cell carcinoma.

The chain combines TRBV7-8 with TRBJ2-1; D not certain. Germline V gene data show CDR1 as SGHVS and CDR2 as FQNEAQ. This CDR3 has 12 residues. Trimming took 5 bases from V and 7 from J, leaving 9 bases between them. DNA for the CDR3: TGTGCCAGCAGCAAGAGCCCGAATGAGCAGTTCTTC. Translated: CASSKSPNEQFF. Full variable domain (rest looked up from reference TRBV7-8 and TRBJ2-1): GAGVSQSPRYKVAKRGQDVALRCDPISGHVSLFWYQQALGQGPEFLTYFQNEAQLDKSGLPSDRFFAERPEGSVSTLKIQRTQQEDSAVYLCASSKSPNEQFFGPGTRLTVL.

The chain recombines TRBV6-1 with TRBJ1-5; D remains unclear. Germline V lookup: CDR1 MNHNS, CDR2 SASEGT. The CDR3 runs to 15 residues. Deletions cut 1 base from V and 1 base from J, with 8 bases between. CDR3 DNA: TGTGCCAGCAGTGAAGTTTTGGTGAGCAATCAGCCCCAGCATTTT. Protein: CASSEVLVSNQPQHF.

CDR3 sequence: CASSLDHNTGELFF. The CDR3 nucleotides are TGCGCCAGCAGCTTGGACCACAACACCGGGGAGCTGTTTTTT. V gene TRBV5-1 combines with J gene TRBJ2-2; D remains unclear. The CDR3 is made up of 14 amino acids. With 0 bases removed from V and 2 bases from J, the gap between germline ends came to 5 bases. The germline V gene encodes CDR1 SGHRS and CDR2 YFSETQ.

This chain links TRBV28 with TRBJ1-5; 10 nucleotides match TRBD1. J gave up 5 bases and V 5 bases, and 6 bases lay outside the gene matches. The CDR3 loop spans 15 amino acids. Germline V gene sequence: CDR1 MDHEN, CDR2 SYDVKM. CDR3 DNA: TGTGCCAGCAGTCTCGGACAGGGGGACGATCAGCCCCAGCATTTT. Its translation: CASSLGQGDDQPQHF.

The rearrangement joins TRBV29-1 to TRBJ2-7, with D maybe TRBD1 (5 bases). This CDR3 contains 12 residues. Trimming stripped 7 bases from V and 2 bases from J, with 12 bases between. Germline V lookup: CDR1 SQVTM, CDR2 ANQGSEA. The DNA of the CDR3 is TGCAGCGCCCTGAAGGACACCTACGAGCAGTACTTC. Amino acid sequence: CSALKDTYEQYF.